Many counts were recorded for the clone carrying this T cell receptor beta chain. The target antigen is unknown. The sample is drawn from a study of early T cells in non-severe SARS-CoV-2 infection. Notes on the study in general: There was a bias toward anti-spike CD8 responses in VDJdb matching, which missed private and CD4 specificities.

Individual cDNA molecules received unique molecular identifiers during library preparation. TCRdb ran MiXCR on the 5' RACE reads and lists one entry per CDR3 protein. The top ten clones hold approximately 0.9% of a sample with fewer than 30,000 distinct CDR3 sequences, about 5% of them seen once. The V segment lost 2 bases and the J segment 6 bases; nucleotides outside the gene matches: 15. The CDR3 has 18 residues. From germline, CDR1 is SGHTA and CDR2 FQGNSA. The rearrangement joins TRBV7-2 to TRBJ2-2, with 7 bases that match TRBD2. What was sequenced was whole blood. This TCR derives from an adult who was a healthcare worker with PCR-confirmed SARS-CoV-2 infection or an uninfected control (not recorded which). The CDR3 nucleotides are TGTGCCAGCAGCTTAAGGCCCCGAGTGGCGGGAGATTCCGGGGAGCTGTTTTTT. Protein: CASSLRPRVAGDSGELFF.